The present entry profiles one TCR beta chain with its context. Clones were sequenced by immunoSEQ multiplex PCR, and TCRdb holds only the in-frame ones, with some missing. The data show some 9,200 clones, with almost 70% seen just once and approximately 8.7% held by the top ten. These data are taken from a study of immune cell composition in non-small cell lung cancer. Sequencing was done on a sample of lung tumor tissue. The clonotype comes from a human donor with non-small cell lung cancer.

CDR3 sequence reads: CASSPHSAVHNEQFF. CDR3 bases: TGTGCCAGCAGCCCCCACTCGGCCGTACACAATGAGCAGTTCTTC. This chain joins TRBV7-2 and TRBJ2-1; D unresolved. The germline V gene encodes CDR1 SGHTA and CDR2 FQGNSA. CDR3 length: 15 amino acids. V shed 5 bases and J shed 5 bases, with 16 bases lying between them.